These T cell receptor beta chains were read from a single sample in a study of identical twins. One entry per CDR3 protein, called by TCRdb with MiXCR from the 5' RACE reads. The sample has fewer than 250,000 distinct CDR3 sequences, roughly 15% seen once; the top ten hold less than 45%. These data also featured in a second study, about T cells expressing NK-cell markers.

The sequenced sample was CD8+ T cells sorted from blood. All receptors derive from a woman between 18 and 30 years old in good health. Each CDR3 is given with its conserved first and last residue. A D gene is named only where the DNA matches it firmly. Clone size is not always given. Where it is, it says once, few, many or a class for expanded clones.

len,j_gene,v_gene,d_gene,abundance,CDR3nt,CDR3aa
14,TRBJ2-1,TRBV4-3,NA,few,TGCGCCAGCAGCATAAGCGGCGGTTACAATGAGCAGTTCTTC,CASSISGGYNEQFF
15,TRBJ2-1,TRBV3-1,TRBD1,few,TGTGCCAGCAGTCAGTCGGGACAGGGTAACGGTGAGCAGTTCTTC,CASSQSGQGNGEQFF
15,TRBJ2-7,TRBV7-2,NA,NA,TGTGCCAGCAGCTTAGATTTCGGGAGCTCCTACGAGCAGTACTTC,CASSLDFGSSYEQYF
14,TRBJ2-5,TRBV11-2,NA,once,TGTGCCAGCAGCCTGCCACGAGGGCGGGAGACCCAGTACTTC,CASSLPRGRETQYF
15,TRBJ1-2,TRBV5-6,TRBD1,few,TGTGCCAGCAGCGACGGGACAGGGGGTTTCTATGGCTACACCTTC,CASSDGTGGFYGYTF
16,TRBJ2-4,TRBV3-1,NA,few,TGTGCCAGCAGCCAAGCTACTGCGGGGTACCAAGGCATTCAGTACTTC,CASSQATAGYQGIQYF
14,TRBJ2-5,TRBV15,TRBD1,NA,TGTGCCACCAGTCGGACAGGGGGAGGGGAGACCCAGTACTTC,CATSRTGGGETQYF
12,TRBJ1-1,TRBV29-1,TRBD1,NA,TGCAGCGTTGAATGGGGACAGGGAGGAGTTTTCTTT,CSVEWGQGGVFF
15,TRBJ2-1,TRBV4-3,NA,few,TGCGCCAGCAGCCAAGCCTGGGTGGGGGAGGCTGAGCAGTTCTTC,CASSQAWVGEAEQFF
12,TRBJ2-7,TRBV27,TRBD2,NA,TGTGCCAGCAGTCTATTAGCGGGGGAGCAGTACTTC,CASSLLAGEQYF
11,TRBJ1-1,TRBV13,NA,NA,TGTGCCAGCAGCTCGCGGACGGAAGCTTTCTTT,CASSSRTEAFF
16,TRBJ2-3,TRBV5-1,TRBD2,NA,TGCGCCAGCAGCTTGGGGACTAGCGGGATCCCAGATACGCAGTATTTT,CASSLGTSGIPDTQYF
15,TRBJ2-3,TRBV5-6,TRBD2,NA,TGTGCCAGCAGCTCGGGACTAGATGTTACAGATACGCAGTATTTT,CASSSGLDVTDTQYF
16,TRBJ1-1,TRBV27,NA,NA,TGTGCCAGCAGTTTACTCGGGCCACCGGCGAACACTGAAGCTTTCTTT,CASSLLGPPANTEAFF
11,TRBJ2-7,TRBV29-1,NA,NA,TGCAGCGCCAACTGGGGGCGGGAGCAGTACTTC,CSANWGREQYF
12,TRBJ1-1,TRBV29-1,NA,few,TGCAGCACCCGGCGGGGTGGCACTGAAGCTTTCTTT,CSTRRGGTEAFF
14,TRBJ2-5,TRBV6-5,NA,once,TGTGCCAGCAGTTCCCAGGGGCCGGGGGAGACCCAGTACTTC,CASSSQGPGETQYF
16,TRBJ1-1,TRBV15,NA,NA,TGTGCCACCAGCAGTCCGGGACGGATAATGAACACTGAAGCTTTCTTT,CATSSPGRIMNTEAFF
13,TRBJ2-2,TRBV12-3/TRBV12-4,NA,few,TGTGCCAGCAGTTTAGAGGACGCCGGGGAGCTGTTTTTT,CASSLEDAGELFF
14,TRBJ2-7,TRBV5-6,NA,NA,TGTGCCAGCAGTTGGGACCGCCGGCCTAACGAGCAGTACTTC,CASSWDRRPNEQYF
16,TRBJ2-3,TRBV7-6,TRBD2,few,TGTGCCAGCAGCTTAGTTCGTAGCGGGGGCACAGATACGCAGTATTTT,CASSLVRSGGTDTQYF
15,TRBJ2-7,TRBV11-1,NA,NA,TGTGCCAGCAGCGCCCACAGGGCATCTTACTACGAGCAGTACTTC,CASSAHRASYYEQYF
15,TRBJ2-3,TRBV20-1,TRBD2,NA,TGCAGTGCTTGGTCCCTAGCGGCCCTCACAGATACGCAGTATTTT,CSAWSLAALTDTQYF
16,TRBJ2-5,TRBV11-2,TRBD2,NA,TGTGCCAGCGCCGGGGCTGCGGGAGCCCTCCAAGAGACCCAGTACTTC,CASAGAAGALQETQYF
13,TRBJ2-5,TRBV6-5,NA,NA,TGTGCCAGCAGTTACGACAGGTTGGAGACCCAGTACTTC,CASSYDRLETQYF
15,TRBJ2-2,TRBV29-1,NA,few,TGCAGCGTGCTTCTAGACAGGGAGGGTTCCGGGGAGCTGTTTTTT,CSVLLDREGSGELFF
15,TRBJ2-5,TRBV11-1,NA,NA,TGTGCCAGCAGCCTAACCCACTCGGAAAGGAAGACCCAGTACTTC,CASSLTHSERKTQYF
15,TRBJ2-1,TRBV7-3,TRBD2,NA,TGTGCCAGCAGCTCCAGCGGGGGAACATACAATGAGCAGTTCTTC,CASSSSGGTYNEQFF
12,TRBJ2-2,TRBV10-3,NA,NA,TGTGCCATCAGGTCGAACACCGGGGAGCTGTTTTTT,CAIRSNTGELFF
16,TRBJ2-3,TRBV6-5,TRBD2,few,TGTGCCAGCAGTAAACTAGCGAGCGCTAGCACAGATACGCAGTATTTT,CASSKLASASTDTQYF
17,TRBJ2-3,TRBV3-1,TRBD2,few,TGTGCCAGCAGCCCCCAAGCCGGGACTAGCTGGACAGATACGCAGTATTTT,CASSPQAGTSWTDTQYF
15,TRBJ2-2,TRBV9,NA,few,TGTGCCAGCAGCGTAGAAATTTCCGGGCTCGGGGAGCTGTTTTTT,CASSVEISGLGELFF
16,TRBJ2-5,TRBV20-1,TRBD2,NA,TGCAGTGCTAGAGACCTACTAGCGGGAGAACTAGAGACCCAGTACTTC,CSARDLLAGELETQYF
11,TRBJ1-1,TRBV5-5,TRBD1,many,TGTGCCAGCATCCGGGGGACAGCGGCTTTCTTT,CASIRGTAAFF
17,TRBJ2-7,TRBV6-2/TRBV6-3,NA,few,TGTGCCAGCAGCTTCCCCTCCGGCGGCCCTGCCTCCTACGAGCAGTACTTC,CASSFPSGGPASYEQYF
13,TRBJ2-7,TRBV27,NA,NA,TGTGCAACAAGGGTGTATCAGTCCTCCGAGCAGTACTTC,CATRVYQSSEQYF
14,TRBJ2-1,TRBV10-2,TRBD2,NA,TGCGCCAGCAGTGCTAGCGGTACCTACAATGAGCAGTTCTTC,CASSASGTYNEQFF
14,TRBJ2-7,TRBV6-5,NA,few,TGTGCCAGCAGTTACACCGGGACCCCATACGAGCAGTACTTC,CASSYTGTPYEQYF
11,TRBJ1-2,TRBV5-1,NA,few,TGCGCCAGCAGCTCCCCCAAAGGCTACACCTTC,CASSSPKGYTF
13,TRBJ2-3,TRBV20-1,NA,few,TGCAGTGCGGCAGGGGGGGTCACAGATACGCAGTATTTT,CSAAGGVTDTQYF
17,TRBJ2-1,TRBV7-8,TRBD2,NA,TGTGCCAGCAGCTTAGACACTGCAGCGGGAGGTTCGAATGAGCAGTTCTTC,CASSLDTAAGGSNEQFF
15,TRBJ2-7,TRBV14,TRBD2,NA,TGTGCCAGCAGCTCTACTAGCGGGGTTTCCTACGAGCAGTACTTC,CASSSTSGVSYEQYF
13,TRBJ2-7,TRBV12-3/TRBV12-4,NA,many,TGTGCCAGCGGGGACGGGACTTTATACGAGCAGTACTTC,CASGDGTLYEQYF
15,TRBJ2-1,TRBV5-1,NA,NA,TGCGCCAGCACCCTATCAGGGGCCCCCTACAATGAGCAGTTCTTC,CASTLSGAPYNEQFF
16,TRBJ1-1,TRBV15,NA,NA,TGTGCCACCAGCAGACCCTTAGGGGCAGGGAACACTGAAGCTTTCTTT,CATSRPLGAGNTEAFF
15,TRBJ2-7,TRBV9,NA,NA,TGTGCCAGCAGCGTGACCACGGGGAGCTCCTACGAGCAGTACTTC,CASSVTTGSSYEQYF
17,TRBJ2-7,TRBV20-1,NA,NA,TGCAGTGCTAGAGTTGGGAGCAGGGCCCAATACTCCTACGAGCAGTACTTC,CSARVGSRAQYSYEQYF
12,TRBJ2-5,TRBV5-1,NA,few,TGCGCCAGCACCATTCCCGGAGAGACCCAGTACTTC,CASTIPGETQYF
14,TRBJ2-3,TRBV20-1,TRBD2,few,TGCAGTGCTCCTAGCGGAAAGGGGACAGATACGCAGTATTTT,CSAPSGKGTDTQYF
13,TRBJ2-1,TRBV5-5,NA,NA,TGTGCCAGCAGCTTGAACCGACCTAATGAGCAGTTCTTC,CASSLNRPNEQFF
15,TRBJ2-1,TRBV29-1,TRBD2,many,TGCAGCGTCAGATCCGGGACTAGCTCCTACAATGAGCAGTTCTTC,CSVRSGTSSYNEQFF
14,TRBJ2-2,TRBV4-1,NA,NA,TGCGCCAGCAGCCAAGACAGGGCTACCGGGGAGCTGTTTTTT,CASSQDRATGELFF
15,TRBJ2-3,TRBV6-2/TRBV6-3,NA,NA,TGTGCCAGCAGCAGTAGCGCGGGGGCTATAGATACGCAGTATTTT,CASSSSAGAIDTQYF
12,TRBJ2-1,TRBV20-1,NA,NA,TGCAGTGCCAAGGACACCTTCGGACAGCAGTTCTTC,CSAKDTFGQQFF